Below are 20 T cell receptor beta chains sequenced from a single sample in a study of CD8+CD57+ T cells in acquired aplastic anemia. For sequencing, patients were chosen who had shown expansion of CD8+CD57+ cells by flow cytometry. Genomic DNA, the template, was used for profiling of the TCR beta VDJ and CDR3. TCRdb analysed the reads with MiXCR anew, one entry per CDR3 protein. Here the sample spans a few hundred thousand distinct CDR3 sequences, 82% being singletons. Sequenced sample: sorted CD4+, CD8+, or CD8+CD57+ T cells (not recorded which) from PBMCs. These receptors came from a human donor with aplastic anemia.

V usage is TRBV5-5 and J usage is TRBJ2-3; 7 bases fit TRBD2. Germline assignment: CDR1 SGHKS and CDR2 YYEKEE (reference sequence). With V trimmed by 4 bases and J by 6 bases, 8 bases remained unmatched. The CDR3 extends over 14 amino acids. The CDR3 reads CASSPWEGPDTQYF. The CDR3 DNA sequence: TGTGCCAGCAGCCCATGGGAGGGTCCCGATACGCAGTATTTT.

A note on this clonotype: The junction differs from germline at one of its ends, possibly a read error. The J gene is TRBJ2-3, the V gene TRBV7-2; maybe TRBD2 (5 bases). This CDR3 spans 14 amino acids. Per germline, CDR1 SGHTA and CDR2 FQGNSA. The CDR3 region is CAGSLDGGPDTQYF. CDR3 bases: TGTGCCGGCAGCTTAGACGGAGGTCCAGATACGCAGTATTTT.

This clonotype appeared a few times. The chain couples TRBV25-1 to TRBJ1-5, with D perhaps TRBD1 (6 bases). V lost 8 bases and J lost 5, with 16 bases in between. Germline CDR1 and CDR2: MGHDK and SYGVNS. This CDR3 is 14 amino acids long. As DNA, the CDR3 is TGTGCCAGCCCTGGGGGGGCAACCCATCAGCCCCAGCATTTT. Its protein is CASPGGATHQPQHF. Complete variable domain (other parts from reference TRBV25-1 and TRBJ1-5): EADIYQTPRYLVIGTGKKITLECSQTMGHDKMYWYQQDPGMELHLIHYSYGVNSTEKGDLSSESTVSRIRTEHFPLTLESARPSHTSQYLCASPGGATHQPQHFGDGTRLSIL.

The genes are TRBV5-6 and TRBJ2-6; TRBD2 is a possible D gene (5 bases). This CDR3 comprises 15 residues. CDR1 is SGHDT and CDR2 is YYEEEE in the germline V gene. The V end lost 0 bases, the J end lost 2 bases, and 6 bases lay between the germline ends. The CDR3 region has the DNA TGTGCCAGCAGCTTGGAGAGGGCTGGGGCCAACGTCCTGACTTTC. Amino acid sequence: CASSLERAGANVLTF.

The chain joins TRBV7-9 to TRBJ1-5; D may be TRBD1 (6 bases). CDR3 length equals 17 residues. Trimming cost V 5 bases and J 6 bases, with 23 bases left between them. Germline CDR1 and CDR2: SEHNR and FQNEAQ (reference sequence). The CDR3 loop reads CASSPRPGTGGTQPQHF. CDR3 nucleotides: TGTGCCAGCAGCCCTCGTCCCGGGACGGGGGGCACTCAGCCCCAGCATTTT.

This chain joins TRBV27 and TRBJ1-4; D remains ambiguous. Germline V lookup: CDR1 MNHEY, CDR2 SMNVEV (reference sequence). This CDR3 has 17 amino acids. The germline V and J ends were trimmed by 10 bases and 4 bases, with 25 bases remaining between them. As DNA, the CDR3 is TGTGCCATACAGCGGACTCGAAGAGAACAAATTAATGAAAAACTGTTTTTT. Encoded protein: CAIQRTRREQINEKLFF.

The chain employs TRBV2 and TRBJ2-5, with D perhaps matching TRBD1 (6 bases). The V end was cut by 7 bases, the J end by 2 bases, with 14 bases between. CDR1 and CDR2 (germline): SNHLY, FYNNEI. The CDR3 covers 14 residues. The CDR3 nucleotides read TGTGCCAGCACCGACGGACAGAAACAAGAGACCCAGTACTTC. It specifies CASTDGQKQETQYF.

Regarding this clonotype: A read error is likely, as this CDR3 ends without the conserved phenylalanine or tryptophan. The CDR3: CASSIAGGPATQYV. The CDR3, as DNA: TGTGCCAGCAGCATAGCGGGAGGTCCCGCTACGCAGTATGTT. The rearrangement links TRBV15 to TRBJ2-3; the match to TRBD2 covers 10 bases. This CDR3 comprises 14 residues. Germline CDR1 reads LNHNV; CDR2 reads YYDKDF (reference sequence).

This clonotype has just a few counts. The junction departs from the called germline gene at one end, perhaps through a read error. V gene TRBV15 combines with J gene TRBJ2-3; D possibly matches TRBD1 or TRBD2 (5 bases each). The CDR3 is 14 residues long. Germline-derived CDR1 and CDR2 are LNHNV and YYDKDF (reference sequence). CDR3 DNA sequence: TGTGCTACCAGCAGGGACGGCAGCCAAGAGACGCAGTATTTC. Protein: CATSRDGSQETQYF.

V gene TRBV7-9 combines with J gene TRBJ2-7; 7 nucleotides line up with TRBD1. V trimming: 1 base; J trimming: 1 base; junction bases outside the gene matches: 13. Germline loops: CDR1 SEHNR, CDR2 FQNEAQ (reference sequence). This CDR3 is 18 amino acids long. CDR3 bases: TGTGCCAGCAGCTTAGTACCACAGGGGACAGCCCTGTCCTACGAGCAGTACGTC. This translates into CASSLVPQGTALSYEQYV.

This clonotype was recorded many times. The chain joins TRBV7-6 to TRBJ2-3, with D tentatively TRBD2 (5 bases). The germline gives CDR1 SGHVS, CDR2 FNYEAQ. Trimming pared 5 bases from V and 6 bases from J, leaving 15 bases between. This CDR3 has 14 residues. CDR3 DNA sequence: TGTGCCAGCAGCCTAGAGGGTATTTTGGATACGCAGTATTTT. This codes for CASSLEGILDTQYF.

The rearrangement links TRBV9 to TRBJ2-1; D unresolved. Germline V lookup: CDR1 SGDLS, CDR2 YYNGEE. This CDR3 contains 13 residues. V was cut by 4 bases and J by 10 bases, with 15 bases left in between. CDR3: CASSFTPHGEQFF. The CDR3 DNA reads as TGTGCCAGCAGCTTTACTCCGCACGGCGAGCAGTTCTTC.

This clonotype was picked up a small number of times. The rearrangement uses TRBV7-9 and TRBJ2-7, with a tentative D call TRBD1 (5 bases). The V and J ends lost 4 bases and 3 bases respectively, with 13 bases between them. The V gene's germline CDR1 is SEHNR and CDR2 FQNEAQ (reference sequence). This CDR3 region has 14 residues. The DNA for the CDR3 is TGTGCCAGCAGCTCCCATCATCAGGGCTACGAGCAGTACTTC. It translates to CASSSHHQGYEQYF.

A single count supports this clonotype. This chain connects TRBV19 to TRBJ1-2, with a weak D call TRBD1 (5 bases). Looked up from germline, CDR1 is LNHDA and CDR2 is SQIVND (reference sequence). The V end lost 3 bases, the J end lost 4 bases, and 9 bases lay between the germline ends. The CDR3 has 13 residues. CDR3 sequence reads: CASSMQTAYGYTF. DNA of the CDR3: TGTGCCAGTAGTATGCAGACAGCCTATGGCTACACCTTC. Based on the CDR3 plus reference TRBV19 and TRBJ1-2, the full variable domain is DGGITQSPKYLFRKEGQNVTLSCEQNLNHDAMYWYRQDPGQGLRLIYYSQIVNDFQKGDIAEGYSVSREKKESFPLTVTSAQKNPTAFYLCASSMQTAYGYTFGSGTRLTVV.

In the case of this clonotype: This is likely a read error, given that the CDR3 carries no conserved phenylalanine or tryptophan at its end. Because the CDR3's place on the DNA is in doubt, the DNA is left out and the CDR3 is given as listed by TCRdb. The chain has TRBV7-2 and TRBJ2-5; TRBD1, the D gene given by the table, was not confirmed from the DNA. The CDR3 extends over 12 residues, inclusive of both ends. CDR1 is SGHTA and CDR2 is FQGNSA in the germline V gene. This CDR3 is CAGHGAREPETQ.

This rearrangement joins TRBV7-2 to TRBJ2-7; 8 bases agree with TRBD2. This CDR3 has 15 residues. Germline V CDR1 and CDR2: SGHTA, FQGNSA. With V trimmed by 1 base and J by 3 bases, 5 bases remained unmatched. The DNA of the CDR3 is TGTGCCAGCAGCTTAGTTGGCGGGAGGAACTACGAGCAGTACTTC. This gives the protein CASSLVGGRNYEQYF.

V is TRBV7-6 and J is TRBJ2-7; the match to TRBD1 covers 7 bases. The ends lost 5 bases at V and 2 bases at J; junction bases unmatched: 6. CDR1 SGHVS and CDR2 FNYEAQ come from the germline V gene. The CDR3 is made up of 14 amino acids. The DNA for the CDR3 is TGTGCCAGCAGCCTCCAGGGGGTGGCCTACGAGCAGTACTTC. This sequence encodes CASSLQGVAYEQYF.

The chain recombines TRBV7-9 with TRBJ2-7; D unresolved. Trimming removed 10 bases from V and 13 bases from J, with 26 bases in between. CDR3 length: 13 amino acids. Germline CDR1 and CDR2: SEHNR and FQNEAQ (reference sequence). CDR3 nucleotide sequence: TGTGCCACCAGTGTCAAGGCGTACTACGAGCCCTACTTC. The encoded protein is CATSVKAYYEPYF. The whole variable domain, remainder taken from reference TRBV7-9 and TRBJ2-7, is DTGVSQNPRHKITKRGQNVTFRCDPISEHNRLYWYRQTLGQGPEFLTYFQNEAQLEKSRLLSDRFSAERPKGSFSTLEIQRTEQGDSAMYLCATSVKAYYEPYFGPGTRLTVT.

The chain joins TRBV7-2 to TRBJ1-5, with D unresolved. CDR1 and CDR2 (germline): SGHTA, FQGNSA. The CDR3 totals 14 residues. The ends were cut back, 1 base at V and 1 base at J, with 5 bases in the middle. The CDR3 nucleotides read TGTGCCAGCAGCTTAGTGGGCAGCAATCAGCCCCAGCATTTT. This codes for CASSLVGSNQPQHF. Complete variable domain (other parts from reference TRBV7-2 and TRBJ1-5): GAGVSQSPSNKVTEKGKDVELRCDPISGHTALYWYRQSLGQGLEFLIYFQGNSAPDKSGLPSDRFSAERTGGSVSTLTIQRTQQEDSAVYLCASSLVGSNQPQHFGDGTRLSIL.

The chain has TRBV11-1 and TRBJ2-1; 9 bases line up with TRBD2. The CDR3 has 15 residues. CDR1 is SGHAT, CDR2 FQDESV, per germline (reference sequence). V shed 9 bases, J shed 2 bases, and the junction held 8 bases outside the gene matches. The chain's CDR3 is CASSLAGAAYNEQFF. CDR3 DNA sequence: TGTGCCAGTAGTTTAGCGGGGGCAGCCTACAATGAGCAGTTCTTC. The full variable domain, its missing parts supplied by reference TRBV11-1 and TRBJ2-1, is EAEVAQSPRYKITEKSQAVAFWCDPISGHATLYWYRQILGQGPELLVQFQDESVVDDSQLPKDRFSAERLKGVDSTLKIQPAELGDSAMYLCASSLAGAAYNEQFFGPGTRLTVL.